The next 16 T cell receptor beta chains were all read from a single sample in a study of T cell changes during pregnancy in multiple sclerosis. The repertoire was sequenced with immunoSEQ multiplex PCR; TCRdb's copy has only in-frame clones and lacks some. The table shows roughly 48,000 clones, with almost 95% occurring only once. Sequencing used CD4+ T cells from peripheral blood mononuclear cells, obtained in the third trimester of pregnancy. The source is a female donor with multiple sclerosis, enrolled in a pregnancy study.

The V call is TRBV5-1, the J call TRBJ2-3; D remains ambiguous. Germline values: CDR1 SGHRS, CDR2 YFSETQ. The CDR3 length is 16 residues. V lost 0 bases, J lost 0 bases, and 11 bases lay in between. The CDR3 loop reads CASSLELTGSTDTQYF. The CDR3 DNA sequence: TGCGCCAGCAGCTTGGAACTTACCGGGAGCACAGATACGCAGTATTTT.

The J gene is TRBJ2-1, the V gene TRBV9; tentatively, D is TRBD2 (7 bases). Germline V gene data show CDR1 as SGDLS and CDR2 as YYNGEE. The CDR3 covers 15 residues. The germline V and J ends were trimmed by 2 bases and 6 bases, with 15 bases remaining between them. CDR3 sequence: CASSVGGDTFNEQFF. CDR3 DNA: TGTGCCAGCAGCGTGGGGGGGGACACCTTCAATGAGCAGTTCTTC. Supplemented by reference TRBV9 and TRBJ2-1, the full variable domain reads DSGVTQTPKHLITATGQRVTLRCSPRSGDLSVYWYQQSLDQGLQFLIQYYNGEERAKGNILERFSAQQFPDLHSELNLSSLELGDSALYFCASSVGGDTFNEQFFGPGTRLTVL.

The chain joins TRBV10-3 to TRBJ1-4; 9 bases line up with TRBD1. V shed 2 bases, J shed 3 bases, and the junction held 7 bases outside the gene matches. The germline gives CDR1 ENHRY, CDR2 SYGVKD. This CDR3 contains 17 residues. The CDR3 nucleotides read TGTGCCATCAGTGAGGGGACAGGGAATTTGGCTAATGAAAAACTGTTTTTT. Its protein product is CAISEGTGNLANEKLFF.

The chain joins TRBV27 to TRBJ2-2, with a possible D match to TRBD2 (5 bases). Germline-derived CDR1 and CDR2 are MNHEY and SMNVEV (reference sequence). Trimming left V 6 bases short and J 5 bases short, with 25 bases between. The CDR3 sequence is 18 residues long. CDR3 coding DNA: TGTGCCAGCAGCCGTACCGGGTCCGCCACACCGGGGACCGGGGAGCTGTTTTTT. Its translation: CASSRTGSATPGTGELFF.

The J gene is TRBJ2-1, the V gene TRBV7-9; 7 bases fit TRBD2. The CDR3 has 15 amino acids. Germline assignment: CDR1 SEHNR and CDR2 FQNEAQ (reference sequence). With V trimmed by 8 bases and J by 3 bases, 10 bases remained unmatched. The CDR3 DNA is TGTGCCAGCTCAACTCTGGGGGGGGGCTACAATGAGCAGTTCTTC. It translates to CASSTLGGGYNEQFF.

The V call is TRBV19, the J call TRBJ1-4, with a possible D match to TRBD1 (5 bases). CDR1 is LNHDA and CDR2 is SQIVND in the germline V gene (reference sequence). The length of the CDR3 is 15 residues. V was pared by 7 bases and J by 7 bases, with 19 bases between. CDR3 nucleotide sequence: TGTGCCAGTACCTCATGGGGGAGGACGAGTGAAAAACTGTTTTTT. Amino acids: CASTSWGRTSEKLFF.

V usage is TRBV28 and J usage is TRBJ2-3; tentatively, D is TRBD1 (6 bases). Germline V gene lookup returns CDR1 MDHEN and CDR2 SYDVKM. Trimming stripped 5 bases from V and 0 bases from J, with 9 bases between. The CDR3 totals 14 residues. The CDR3 region is CASSVQGSTDTQYF. The DNA of the CDR3 is TGTGCCAGCAGTGTACAGGGTAGCACAGATACGCAGTATTTT.

The rearrangement links TRBV28 to TRBJ2-5, with a possible D match to TRBD2 (5 bases). This CDR3 is 12 amino acids long. Germline V gives CDR1 MDHEN, CDR2 SYDVKM. The V end lost 7 bases, the J end lost 5 bases, and 11 bases lay between the germline ends. The CDR3: CASKEVGETQYF. In nucleotides, the CDR3 is TGTGCCAGCAAGGAGGTCGGGGAGACCCAGTACTTC.

The chain joins TRBV5-4 to TRBJ2-7; 12 bases line up with TRBD2. Germline-derived CDR1 and CDR2 are SGHNT and YYREEE (reference sequence). This CDR3 is 17 amino acids long. V shed 0 bases, J shed 4 bases, and the junction held 8 bases outside the gene matches. In nucleotides, the CDR3 is TGTGCCAGCAGCTTGGGGCTAGCGGGAGGGAGTAAGTACGAGCAGTACTTC. The encoded protein is CASSLGLAGGSKYEQYF. Combining the CDR3 with reference TRBV5-4 and TRBJ2-7 gives the whole variable domain ETGVTQSPTHLIKTRGQQVTLRCSSQSGHNTVSWYQQALGQGPQFIFQYYREEENGRGNFPPRFSGLQFPNYSSELNVNALELDDSALYLCASSLGLAGGSKYEQYFGPGTRLTVT.

The rearrangement joins TRBV27 to TRBJ1-2; the match to TRBD1 covers 11 bases. V dropped 2 bases and J dropped 6; count of bases not matched to a gene: 8. Germline CDR1 MNHEY, CDR2 SMNVEV (reference sequence). There are 16 residues in the CDR3. The CDR3 nucleotides read TGTGCCAGCAGTTTAGTAGGGACAGGGGGAATAGATGGCTACACCTTC. Its translation: CASSLVGTGGIDGYTF.

J is TRBJ2-5 and V is TRBV5-1; TRBD1 aligns across 11 bases. The germline gives CDR1 SGHRS, CDR2 YFSETQ. This CDR3 has 14 amino acids. V dropped 4 bases and J dropped 10; count of bases not matched to a gene: 9. The CDR3 sequence is CASSLGTGGGSQYF. CDR3 DNA sequence: TGCGCCAGCAGCCTGGGGACAGGGGGTGGCAGCCAGTACTTC.

This chain uses TRBV5-1 with TRBJ2-7, with 8 bases fitting TRBD1. With V trimmed by 1 base and J by 3 bases, 3 bases remained unmatched. This CDR3 spans 14 amino acids. The germline V gene has CDR1 SGHRS and CDR2 YFSETQ. Here the CDR3 DNA reads TGCGCCAGCAGCTTGTCAGGGGGCCTCTACGAGCAGTACTTC. This sequence encodes CASSLSGGLYEQYF.

In DNA, the CDR3 is TGTGCCAGCAGCGTGGGGGGGACACTTCCCCTCTACGAGCAGTACTTC. Translated, it gives CASSVGGTLPLYEQYF. The chain has TRBV9 and TRBJ2-7; D perhaps matches TRBD2 (7 bases). The CDR3 totals 16 residues. The germline V gene encodes CDR1 SGDLS and CDR2 YYNGEE. With 2 bases removed from V and 3 bases from J, the gap between germline ends came to 18 bases.

On this clone: A read error may account for a junction end that differs from germline. This sample also contains other DNA sequences that code for the same CDR3. The chain joins TRBV4-1 to TRBJ2-7, with TRBD1 matching over 12 bases. Germline V CDR1 and CDR2: MGHRA, YSYEKL. CDR3 length: 16 amino acids. CDR3 in amino acids: CASSQEGTGGVIKQYF. The CDR3 DNA reads as TGCGCTAGCAGCCAAGAGGGGACAGGGGGCGTTATCAAGCAGTACTTC.

The CDR3 sequence: CAWSPLGGLNTEAFF. CDR3 DNA sequence: TGTGCCTGGAGTCCCTTGGGGGGGCTGAACACTGAAGCTTTCTTT. The chain employs TRBV30 and TRBJ1-1, with a possible D match to TRBD1 (6 bases). In germline, CDR1 is GTSNPN, CDR2 SVGIG (reference sequence). Trimming removed 2 bases at V and 0 bases at J, with 13 bases between. This CDR3 contains 15 residues.

This chain joins TRBV7-2 and TRBJ1-5, with a weak D call TRBD1 (5 bases). Germline CDR1 reads SGHTA; CDR2 reads FQGNSA. Trimming cost V 1 base and J 6 bases, with 22 bases left between them. This CDR3 contains 18 residues. Here the CDR3 DNA reads TGTGCCAGCAGCTTAGTCCCTCTCGGGACTGGGGCTTCTCAGCCCCAGCATTTT. Encoded protein: CASSLVPLGTGASQPQHF.